This T cell receptor (beta chain) appears in the sequencing data of a study of Ad26.COV2.S vaccination and SARS-CoV-2 variants. Method: immunoSEQ multiplex PCR; TCRdb's copy keeps in-frame clones and lacks some. The sample contains 400,000 to 500,000 clones, over 75% of which appear only once. The treatment: 19 received Ad26.COV2.S at low or high dose, single or two shots; about 5 received placebo; per-sample allocation not given. Sampling occurred on day 63 after the first vaccine or placebo injection. Germline V gene lookup returns CDR1 LGHDT and CDR2 YNNKEL (reference sequence). This CDR3 comprises 18 residues. Trimming left V 2 bases short and J 7 bases short, with 26 bases between. The sample holds one count of this clone.

The specimen was peripheral blood, collected in a trial of Ad26.COV2.S vaccine versus placebo. V usage is TRBV3-1 (or the pseudogene TRBV3-2) and J usage is TRBJ1-1, with TRBD1 as a possible D gene (6 bases). This receptor was identified in a person aged 18-65 years who received the Ad26.COV2.S COVID-19 vaccine or a placebo. CDR3 in DNA: TGTGCCAGCAGCCAACAACCGGGACACCTCGCGGGGGGGAGTGAAGCTTTCTTT. It specifies CASSQQPGHLAGGSEAFF.